Shown below are 6 T cell receptor beta chains from a single sample sequenced in a study of shared clonotypes between healthy human individuals. TCRdb's table, derived via immunoSEQ multiplex PCR, lists solely in-frame clones and lacks some. The sample lists around 1,000,000 clones, roughly 80% occurring once. Sequencing was performed on memory CD4+ T cells from PBMCs. The subset was: CD45RA-negative fraction. The origin of the receptors is a man between 18 and 29 years old in good health. Some clones in this sample may be carry-over from other donors' samples.

The V and J genes are TRBV7-2 and TRBJ2-1; perhaps TRBD2 as D (5 bases). The germline V gene has CDR1 SGHTA and CDR2 FQGNSA. Trimming left V 2 bases short and J 9 bases short, with 14 bases between. This CDR3 region has 14 residues. The CDR3 DNA reads as TGTGCCAGCAGCTTACCCACTAGGTACGTTGAGCAGTTCTTC. As protein: CASSLPTRYVEQFF.

J is TRBJ2-5 and V is TRBV7-2; D is unclear. This CDR3 has 13 amino acids. Trimming cost V 5 bases and J 5 bases, with 12 bases left between them. Per the germline V gene, CDR1 is SGHTA and CDR2 is FQGNSA. Here the CDR3 DNA reads TGTGCCAGCAGCCCTCGGATTTGGGAGACCCAGTACTTC. This encodes CASSPRIWETQYF.

This clone was seen a single time. The gene calls are TRBV28 and TRBJ2-3; D is uncertain. The germline V gene encodes CDR1 MDHEN and CDR2 SYDVKM. Trimming removed 2 bases from V and 2 bases from J, with 11 bases in between. The CDR3 loop spans 15 amino acids. The CDR3 sequence: CASSLGVGDTDTQYF. Here the CDR3 DNA reads TGTGCCAGCAGTTTAGGGGTCGGAGACACAGATACGCAGTATTTT.

This sequence joins TRBV28 and TRBJ2-7; a possible D gene is TRBD1 (6 bases). Germline CDR1 is MDHEN and CDR2 is SYDVKM. CDR3 length: 12 amino acids. Between the trimmed V and J ends, which lost 2 bases and 7 bases, there was a span of 9 bases. CDR3 sequence reads: CASSLHGQEQYF. As DNA, the CDR3 is TGTGCCAGCAGTTTACACGGACAGGAGCAGTACTTC.

The count of this clone is one. The chain carries TRBV5-1 and TRBJ2-7; possible D gene TRBD1, 6 bases. Germline loops: CDR1 SGHRS, CDR2 YFSETQ. V dropped 2 bases and J dropped 3 bases, with 15 bases sitting between them. This CDR3 spans 15 amino acids. The CDR3 bases are TGCGCCAGCAGCTTTCGACAGGCAGACCTCTACGAGCAGTACTTC. It codes for CASSFRQADLYEQYF.

The chain employs TRBV14 and TRBJ2-7, with 9 positions matching TRBD1. In germline, CDR1 is SGHDN, CDR2 FVKESK. After removal of 4 bases from V and 2 bases from J, the junction contained 9 bases not matched to a gene. The length of the CDR3 is 16 residues. The CDR3 reads CASSPPGQGRTYEQYF. The CDR3 DNA is TGTGCCAGCAGCCCCCCAGGACAGGGGAGAACCTACGAGCAGTACTTC.